The T cell receptor (beta chain) under discussion was sequenced for a study of cytomegalovirus exposure and HLA in healthy donors. This clone was detected once. The PCR had 60 Vbeta and 13 Jbeta primers. Libraries were prepared by immunoSEQ multiplex PCR; TCRdb keeps only in-frame clonotypes and omits some of them. This sample carries approximately 200,000 clones, roughly 83% of them seen once, and the ten largest clones take about 0.24%. The CDR3 is made up of 17 amino acids. V shed 6 bases, J shed 4 bases, and the junction held 11 bases outside the gene matches. From germline, CDR1 is LNHNV and CDR2 YYDKDF (reference sequence).

The sequence came from a boy aged 5-17 years in good health and CMV-seronegative. Sequencing was done on a sample of PBMCs. This chain uses TRBV15 with TRBJ2-3; 12 bases fit TRBD2. CDR3 amino acids: CATSPVTSGRWADTQYF. Written as DNA, the CDR3 is TGTGCCACCAGTCCCGTGACTAGCGGGAGATGGGCAGATACGCAGTATTTT.